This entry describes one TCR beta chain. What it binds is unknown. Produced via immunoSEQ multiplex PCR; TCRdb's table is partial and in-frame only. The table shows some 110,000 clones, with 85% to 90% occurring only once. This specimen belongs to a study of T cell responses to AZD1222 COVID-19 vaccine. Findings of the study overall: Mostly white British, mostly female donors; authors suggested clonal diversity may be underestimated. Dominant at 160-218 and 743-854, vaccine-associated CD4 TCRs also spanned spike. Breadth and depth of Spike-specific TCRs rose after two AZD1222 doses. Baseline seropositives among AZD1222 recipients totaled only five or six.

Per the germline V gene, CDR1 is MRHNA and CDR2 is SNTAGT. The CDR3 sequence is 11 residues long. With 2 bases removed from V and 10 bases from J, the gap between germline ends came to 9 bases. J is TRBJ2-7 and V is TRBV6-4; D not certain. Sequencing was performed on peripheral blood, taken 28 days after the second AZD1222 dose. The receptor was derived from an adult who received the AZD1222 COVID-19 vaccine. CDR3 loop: CASSDGSYQYF. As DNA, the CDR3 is TGTGCCAGCAGTGACGGGTCTTATCAGTACTTC.